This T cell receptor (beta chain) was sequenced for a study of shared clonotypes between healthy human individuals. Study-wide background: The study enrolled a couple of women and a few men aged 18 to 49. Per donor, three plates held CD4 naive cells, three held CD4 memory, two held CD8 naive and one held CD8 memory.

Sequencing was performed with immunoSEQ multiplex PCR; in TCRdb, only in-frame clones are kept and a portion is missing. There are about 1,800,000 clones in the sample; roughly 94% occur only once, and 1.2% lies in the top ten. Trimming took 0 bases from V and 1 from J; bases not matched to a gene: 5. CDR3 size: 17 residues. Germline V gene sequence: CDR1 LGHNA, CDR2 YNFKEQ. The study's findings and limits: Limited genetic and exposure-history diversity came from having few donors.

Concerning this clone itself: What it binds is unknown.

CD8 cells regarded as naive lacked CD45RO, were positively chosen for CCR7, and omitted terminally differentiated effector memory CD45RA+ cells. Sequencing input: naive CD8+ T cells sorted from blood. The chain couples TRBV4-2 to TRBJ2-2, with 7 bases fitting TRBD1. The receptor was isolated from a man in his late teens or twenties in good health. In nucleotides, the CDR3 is TGTGCCAGCAGCCAAGATGAGGGACAGCTGAACACCGGGGAGCTGTTTTTT. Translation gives CASSQDEGQLNTGELFF.